The 30 T cell receptor beta chains presented below share a single source sample, sequenced in a study of follicular helper T cells after annual influenza vaccination (dated by TCRdb to 2015 to 2018). The library was prepared using the immunoSEQ multiplex PCR assay. The source is immuneACCESS, and TCRdb retained only in-frame sequences with V and J called. Part of the clones is not carried over; for the studies checked, unresolved V genes explain less than half of this, and the remainder is unexplained. This sample lists about 15,000 clones; under 80% were detected once. The ten largest clonotypes hold 0.45% of the sample. This specimen's time point label, interpreted: 2014-2015 season, pre-vaccination. Source: CXCR5- memory CD4+ T cells sorted from blood, taken on the day of influenza vaccination. The cell subset or site label corresponds to: CXCR5- memory CD4 T cells. The receptors shown here come from an adult who received the influenza vaccine.

The gene calls are TRBV27 and TRBJ1-2; the match to TRBD1 covers 7 bases. Germline CDR1 is MNHEY and CDR2 is SMNVEV (reference sequence). V lost 6 bases to trimming and J lost 0 bases; unmatched junction nucleotides: 10. This CDR3 spans 16 amino acids. The CDR3 region has the DNA TGTGCCAGCAGGACCGGAGGGACAGTCGCTAACTATGGCTACACCTTC. Residues: CASRTGGTVANYGYTF.

This clone occurred a few times. This chain links TRBV7-3 with TRBJ2-7; 8 positions match TRBD1. V was pared by 3 bases and J by 3 bases, with 4 bases of the junction left unmatched. The CDR3 sequence is 14 residues long. CDR1 and CDR2 (germline): SGHTA, FQGTGA. This CDR3 is CASSLRTGNYEQYF. The CDR3 DNA sequence: TGTGCCAGCAGCTTGCGGACAGGGAACTACGAGCAGTACTTC.

The J gene is TRBJ2-5, the V gene TRBV11-2, with D hard to call. The germline V gene has CDR1 SGHAT and CDR2 FQNNGV. The CDR3 extends over 14 amino acids. Trimming took 0 bases from V and 4 from J, leaving 9 bases between them. CDR3 bases: TGTGCCAGCAGCTTAGATCCGGGTGCAGAGACCCAGTACTTC. Its protein is CASSLDPGAETQYF.

The chain is built from TRBV7-3 and TRBJ2-5, with 12 nucleotides matching TRBD2. CDR3 length: 17 residues. The V gene end was trimmed by 5 bases and the J gene end by 5 bases; junction bases not matched to a gene: 12. Germline values: CDR1 SGHTA, CDR2 FQGTGA. CDR3 sequence reads: CASSPRASGGARETQYF. The CDR3 bases are TGTGCCAGCAGCCCCCGGGCTAGCGGGGGGGCTAGGGAGACCCAGTACTTC. Using reference TRBV7-3 and TRBJ2-5 for the parts outside the CDR3, the full variable domain is GAGVSQTPSNKVTEKGKYVELRCDPISGHTALYWYRQSLGQGPEFLIYFQGTGAADDSGLPNDRFFAVRPEGSVSTLKIQRTERGDSAVYLCASSPRASGGARETQYFGPGTRLLVL.

The chain joins TRBV29-1 to TRBJ1-2, with a tentative D call TRBD1 (5 bases). Between the trimmed V and J ends, which lost 7 bases and 7 bases, there was a span of 7 bases. Germline loops: CDR1 SQVTM, CDR2 ANQGSEA. The CDR3 spans 9 residues. CDR3 in DNA: TGCAGCGACGGGGGTGGCTACACCTTC. Translating it yields CSDGGGYTF.

This chain links TRBV2 with TRBJ2-3; TRBD1 matches 9 bases. V dropped 0 bases and J dropped 9; count of bases not matched to a gene: 13. Germline values: CDR1 SNHLY, CDR2 FYNNEI. This CDR3 region has 17 residues. The CDR3 is CASSEAKRGQGPITQYF. CDR3 DNA: TGTGCCAGCAGTGAAGCAAAGAGGGGACAGGGCCCCATAACGCAGTATTTT.

The chain is built from TRBV5-1 and TRBJ2-5; 8 bases are shared with TRBD2. CDR3 length: 15 residues. V trimming: 0 bases; J trimming: 5 bases; junction bases outside the gene matches: 6. The germline V gene encodes CDR1 SGHRS and CDR2 YFSETQ. CDR3 residues: CASSLGRGGLETQYF. CDR3 coding DNA: TGCGCCAGCAGCTTGGGCCGGGGGGGCCTGGAGACCCAGTACTTC.

The rearrangement joins TRBV27 to TRBJ1-2, with TRBD1 identical over 7 bases. The CDR3 is 15 amino acids. The junction had 7 bases not matched to a gene; V was cut back by 5 bases and J by 1 base. CDR1 is MNHEY, CDR2 SMNVEV, per germline (reference sequence). In DNA, the CDR3 is TGTGCCAGCAGTCCCCTGGGACAGAATAACTATGGCTACACCTTC. Protein sequence: CASSPLGQNNYGYTF.

The chain carries TRBV20-1 and TRBJ2-7; D remains ambiguous. The length of the CDR3 is 10 residues. CDR1 and CDR2 (germline): DFQATT, SNEGSKA (reference sequence). Trimming took 3 bases from V and 0 from J, leaving 0 bases between them. The CDR3 DNA reads TGCAGTGCTAGCTCCTACGAGCAGTACTTC. Its translation is CSASSYEQYF.

The CDR3 is CASSPGQYYGYTF. CDR3 in DNA: TGTGCCAGCTCACCAGGCCAGTACTATGGCTACACCTTC. This chain connects TRBV18 to TRBJ1-2, with D unresolved. V dropped 2 bases and J dropped 3 bases, with 7 bases sitting between them. Germline lookup yields CDR1 KGHSH and CDR2 LQKENI. This CDR3 contains 13 residues.

This chain uses TRBV2 with TRBJ1-1, with D perhaps matching TRBD1 (5 bases). Germline V gene data show CDR1 as SNHLY and CDR2 as FYNNEI. V gave up 4 bases and J gave up 3 bases, with 9 bases separating them. The CDR3 has 13 amino acids. The CDR3 sequence is CASSAGGDTEAFF. The CDR3 DNA follows: TGTGCCAGCAGTGCCGGGGGAGACACTGAAGCTTTCTTT.

The gene calls are TRBV4-3 and TRBJ2-7; 7 nucleotides agree with TRBD2. The CDR3 is 15 amino acids. Germline CDR1 reads LGHNA; CDR2 reads YSLEER. The V and J ends lost 5 bases and 2 bases, in that order; junction bases with no gene match: 9. The CDR3 region is CASSTRAGVAYEQYF. The CDR3 nucleotides read TGCGCCAGCAGCACCCGTGCGGGGGTCGCCTACGAGCAGTACTTC.

V is TRBV7-2 and J is TRBJ2-1; 9 bases fit TRBD2. There are 15 residues in the CDR3. Germline CDR1 is SGHTA and CDR2 is FQGNSA. With V trimmed by 6 bases and J by 7 bases, 10 bases remained unmatched. The CDR3 DNA reads TGTGCCAGCAGAAAGGGCGGGGGGGGATCAAATGAGCAGTTCTTC. It is translated as CASRKGGGGSNEQFF.

V and J are TRBV7-2 and TRBJ1-1; D not resolved. Trimming removed 4 bases from V and 9 bases from J, with 12 bases in between. This CDR3 region has 12 residues. Germline CDR1 is SGHTA and CDR2 is FQGNSA. CDR3 DNA: TGTGCCAGCAGCTCGTCAACCCTAAAAGCTTTCTTT. Protein sequence: CASSSSTLKAFF. The complete variable domain, with remaining parts taken from reference TRBV7-2 and TRBJ1-1, reads GAGVSQSPSNKVTEKGKDVELRCDPISGHTALYWYRQSLGQGLEFLIYFQGNSAPDKSGLPSDRFSAERTGGSVSTLTIQRTQQEDSAVYLCASSSSTLKAFFGQGTRLTVV.

The chain recombines TRBV7-3 with TRBJ2-2, with a weak D call TRBD1 (5 bases). The CDR3 is 17 amino acids. The V gene lost 4 bases and the J gene lost 0 bases, with 15 bases spanning the gap. CDR1 SGHTA and CDR2 FQGTGA come from the germline V gene. The CDR3 region is CASSSSRDSSNTGELFF. The DNA for the CDR3 is TGTGCCAGCAGCTCGTCCAGGGATTCCTCGAACACCGGGGAGCTGTTTTTT.

CDR3 residues: CSVWTGEANTDTQYF. The CDR3 DNA sequence: TGCAGCGTTTGGACAGGGGAGGCTAACACAGATACGCAGTATTTT. The V gene is TRBV29-1, the J gene TRBJ2-3; 9 positions agree with TRBD1. CDR1 SQVTM and CDR2 ANQGSEA come from the germline V gene. V was pared by 5 bases and J by 2 bases, with 8 bases of the junction left unmatched. The CDR3 has 15 amino acids.

This clone came up a few times. The chain combines TRBV14 with TRBJ2-1; D remains ambiguous. Germline CDR1 and CDR2: SGHDN and FVKESK. Trimming took off 3 bases at V and 9 bases at J, with 15 bases between the two ends. This CDR3 is built from 14 residues. CDR3 sequence reads: CASSQDRSGVEQFF. The DNA of the CDR3 is TGTGCCAGCAGCCAGGATCGGTCTGGGGTTGAGCAGTTCTTC.

The gene calls are TRBV15 and TRBJ2-7, with D maybe TRBD1 (6 bases). The V end was cut by 0 bases, the J end by 1 base, with 16 bases between. CDR1 LNHNV and CDR2 YYDKDF come from the germline V gene (reference sequence). CDR3 length: 17 residues. The CDR3 is CATSRDQGWAGSYEQYF. The CDR3 DNA is TGTGCCACCAGCAGAGATCAGGGGTGGGCAGGATCCTACGAGCAGTACTTC.

This clone was detected a few times. In nucleotides, the CDR3 is TGTGCCAGTAAGGTGGGGATCGATAGCAATCAGCCCCAGCATTTT. It is translated as CASKVGIDSNQPQHF. The rearrangement links TRBV19 to TRBJ1-5; D gene unclear. The CDR3 is 15 amino acids. Trimming removed 7 bases from V and 0 bases from J, with 13 bases in between. Germline assignment: CDR1 LNHDA and CDR2 SQIVND (reference sequence).

The chain has TRBV19 and TRBJ2-2; D is unclear. The CDR3 length is 16 residues. Germline V gene data show CDR1 as LNHDA and CDR2 as SQIVND (reference sequence). The V end lost 7 bases, the J end lost 6 bases, and 21 bases lay between the germline ends. The CDR3 region has the DNA TGTGCCAGTAACGCCGTGGGTGGTTCCTTCGCCGGGGAGCTGTTTTTT. This encodes CASNAVGGSFAGELFF.

The chain employs TRBV29-1 and TRBJ2-7; 9 bases are shared with TRBD1. The CDR3 sequence is 13 residues long. J was trimmed by 12 bases and V by 5 bases; bases with no gene match: 14. CDR1 and CDR2 from the germline V gene are SQVTM and ANQGSEA. The CDR3 nucleotides read TGCAGCGTTTGGTCCGGACAGGGGCCCGATCGGTACTTC. Amino acids: CSVWSGQGPDRYF.

The rearrangement uses TRBV25-1 and TRBJ1-2, with TRBD1 identical over 8 bases. The CDR3 covers 15 residues. The V gene end was trimmed by 3 bases and the J gene end by 7 bases; junction bases not matched to a gene: 10. Germline values: CDR1 MGHDK, CDR2 SYGVNS. This CDR3 is CASSDLRQGARGYTF. CDR3 sequence (DNA): TGTGCCAGCAGTGATTTAAGGCAGGGGGCGCGTGGCTACACCTTC.

This clone was seen once. This rearrangement joins TRBV7-7 to TRBJ2-3, with D hard to call. The V end was cut by 4 bases, the J end by 3 bases, with 8 bases between. Germline V lookup: CDR1 SSHAT, CDR2 FNYEAQ (reference sequence). The CDR3 totals 13 residues. In DNA, the CDR3 is TGTGCCAGCAGCTCCGGACCAACAGATACGCAGTATTTT. It is translated as CASSSGPTDTQYF.

This chain uses TRBV29-1 with TRBJ2-7, with D tentatively TRBD2 (7 bases). This CDR3 is built from 12 residues. Trimming took off 4 bases at V and 7 bases at J, with 14 bases between the two ends. CDR1 is SQVTM, CDR2 ANQGSEA, per germline. DNA of the CDR3: TGCAGCGTTGTTGGGGGGGCGTGGGAGCAGTACTTC. It encodes CSVVGGAWEQYF.

The chain uses TRBV2 and TRBJ2-4; D is possibly TRBD1 or TRBD2 (5 bases each). The CDR3 consists of 14 residues. Between the trimmed V and J ends, which lost 6 bases and 10 bases, there was a span of 19 bases. Germline V gene data show CDR1 as SNHLY and CDR2 as FYNNEI. The CDR3 region has the DNA TGTGCCAGCAGAGCGAGGGAGACAGCGCGGATTCAGTACTTC. It encodes CASRARETARIQYF.

CDR3 nucleotides: TGTGCCAGCAGTCTACGGATGACTGAAGCTTTCTTT. Amino acids: CASSLRMTEAFF. This rearrangement joins TRBV6-4 to TRBJ1-1; no definite D call. V was trimmed by 5 bases and J by 5 bases, leaving 9 bases between them. This CDR3 has 12 residues. Germline values: CDR1 MRHNA, CDR2 SNTAGT.

J is TRBJ1-3 and V is TRBV19; D not resolved. V was trimmed by 5 bases and J by 0 bases, leaving 8 bases between them. In germline, CDR1 is LNHDA, CDR2 SQIVND (reference sequence). The length of the CDR3 is 14 residues. The CDR3 loop is CASSRSDSGNTIYF. The CDR3 region has the DNA TGTGCCAGTAGTCGATCAGACTCTGGAAACACCATATATTTT.

The chain recombines TRBV7-9 with TRBJ1-5; TRBD1 might be the D (6 bases). Germline loops: CDR1 SEHNR, CDR2 FQNEAQ (reference sequence). The CDR3 runs to 15 residues. Trimming shortened V by 1 base and J by 7 bases, and 14 bases separated the two germline ends. CDR3 residues: CASSLDGQGRQPQHF. In DNA form, the CDR3 reads TGTGCCAGCAGCTTAGACGGGCAGGGGAGGCAGCCCCAGCATTTT. Filled out from reference TRBV7-9 and TRBJ1-5, the complete variable domain reads DTGVSQNPRHKITKRGQNVTFRCDPISEHNRLYWYRQTLGQGPEFLTYFQNEAQLEKSRLLSDRFSAERPKGSFSTLEIQRTEQGDSAMYLCASSLDGQGRQPQHFGDGTRLSIL.

This rearrangement joins TRBV5-4 to TRBJ2-5; D not resolved. The CDR3 spans 14 residues. V lost 4 bases, J lost 1 base, and 11 bases lay in between. The germline gives CDR1 SGHNT, CDR2 YYREEE (reference sequence). The CDR3 loop reads CASSLRQTQETQYF. The CDR3 DNA reads TGTGCCAGCAGCCTTCGACAAACCCAAGAGACCCAGTACTTC. Full variable domain (missing parts from reference TRBV5-4 and TRBJ2-5): ETGVTQSPTHLIKTRGQQVTLRCSSQSGHNTVSWYQQALGQGPQFIFQYYREEENGRGNFPPRFSGLQFPNYSSELNVNALELDDSALYLCASSLRQTQETQYFGPGTRLLVL.

The V and J genes are TRBV7-2 and TRBJ2-3, with D perhaps matching TRBD2 (7 bases). V was shortened by 2 bases and J by 5 bases, with 11 bases between the two germline ends. In germline, CDR1 is SGHTA, CDR2 FQGNSA. The CDR3 loop spans 14 amino acids. As DNA, the CDR3 is TGTGCCAGCAGCTTACAAAGGGGGGGAGATACGCAGTATTTT. Protein: CASSLQRGGDTQYF.